This T cell receptor beta chain was observed in a study of T cell responses to AZD1222 COVID-19 vaccine. Overall study results and limits: Without day 14 samples, only post-peak T cell repertoires were studied. Among the donors, most were white British and more were female, and clonal diversity was possibly underestimated.

In regard to this clone: The antigen remains undetermined.

J gave up 7 bases and V 3 bases, and 2 bases lay outside the gene matches. The V gene's germline CDR1 is MNHNS and CDR2 SASEGT. CDR3 size: 13 residues. Only in-frame clones appear in the TCRdb table, and some are missing; sequencing was by immunoSEQ multiplex PCR. The sample includes about 140,000 clones, over 75% of them seen just once. The chain combines TRBV6-1 with TRBJ1-5; 8 nucleotides align to TRBD1. The receptor was derived from an adult in good health. The input for sequencing was peripheral blood, taken on day 0 of AZD1222 vaccination. CDR3 sequence (DNA): TGTGCCAGCAGTGACAGGGGGCAGCAGCCCCAGCATTTT. Protein: CASSDRGQQPQHF.